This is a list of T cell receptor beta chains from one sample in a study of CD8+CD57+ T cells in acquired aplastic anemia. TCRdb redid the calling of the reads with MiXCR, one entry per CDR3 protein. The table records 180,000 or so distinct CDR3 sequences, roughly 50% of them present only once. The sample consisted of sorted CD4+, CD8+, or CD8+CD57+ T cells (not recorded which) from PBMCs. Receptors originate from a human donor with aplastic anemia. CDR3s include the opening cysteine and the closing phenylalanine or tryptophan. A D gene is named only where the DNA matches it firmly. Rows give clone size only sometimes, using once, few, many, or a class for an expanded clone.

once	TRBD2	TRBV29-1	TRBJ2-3	TGCAGCGTAGAGCGGGAGGTGGGCGATACGCAGTATTTT	CSVEREVGDTQYF
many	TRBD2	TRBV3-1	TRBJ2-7	TGTGCCAGCAGCCGAGGGACTAGCGGGAGGGTATCCGAGCAGTACTTC	CASSRGTSGRVSEQYF
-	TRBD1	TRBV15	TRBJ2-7	TGTGCCACCAGCAGAGGGACAGGGGGCAGCTACGAGCAGTACTTC	CATSRGTGGSYEQYF
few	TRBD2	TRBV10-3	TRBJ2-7	TGTGCCATCAGTGAGAGTCTAGCGGGCCCCTACGAGCAGTACTTC	CAISESLAGPYEQYF
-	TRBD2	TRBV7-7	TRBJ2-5	TGTGCCAGCAGCCCGCGGGCTAGCGGGGGGGCTGAGACCCAGTACTTC	CASSPRASGGAETQYF
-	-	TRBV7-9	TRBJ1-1	TGTGCCAGCAGCCAAGGGGAACCGAGAGATGAAGCTTCCTTT	CASSQGEPRDEASF
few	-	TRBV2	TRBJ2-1	TGTGCCAGCAGTGGACGGACTCGCCCCCCGTTCAATGAGCAGTTCTTC	CASSGRTRPPFNEQFF
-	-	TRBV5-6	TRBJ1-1	TGTGCCAGCAGCTCGACAGCAATAGGCCTTGGAGCTTTCTTT	CASSSTAIGLGAFF
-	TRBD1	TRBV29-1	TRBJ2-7	TGCAGCGCCCTGACAGGGGCCTACGAGCAGTACTTC	CSALTGAYEQYF
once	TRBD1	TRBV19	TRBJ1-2	TGTGCCAGTTCCAGGGGGCCTGGCTACACCTTC	CASSRGPGYTF
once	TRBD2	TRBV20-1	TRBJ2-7	TGCAGTGCTAGAGATCGTGTAGCGGGGGGGTACGAGCAGTACTTC	CSARDRVAGGYEQYF
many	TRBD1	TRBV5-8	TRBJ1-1	TGTGCCAGCAGCGTAACAGGGGGCGAAGCTTTCTTT	CASSVTGGEAFF
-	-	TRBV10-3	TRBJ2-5	TGTGCCATCAGTGGGGCAGGGGTTGAAGAGACCCAGTACTTC	CAISGAGVEETQYF
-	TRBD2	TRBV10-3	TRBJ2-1	TGTGCCATCCTCGCTAGCGGGGGGGCCGATGAGCAGTTCTTC	CAILASGGADEQFF
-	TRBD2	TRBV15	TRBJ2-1	TGTGCCACCAGCAGGGGGACTAGCGGGAGCTACAATGAGCAGTTCTTC	CATSRGTSGSYNEQFF
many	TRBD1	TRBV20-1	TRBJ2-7	TGCAGTGCTAGTGGGGACAGGGGGCTTGAGCAGTACTTC	CSASGDRGLEQYF
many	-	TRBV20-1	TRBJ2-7	TGCAGTGCTAGATTGCAGGGGTTCGAGCAGTACTTC	CSARLQGFEQYF
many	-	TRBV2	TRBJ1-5	TGTGCCAGCAGAACGGGGGCGGGCGAGGATCAGCCCCAGCATTTT	CASRTGAGEDQPQHF
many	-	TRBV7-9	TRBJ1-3	TGTGCCATAACAGGGAGCTCTGGAAACACCATATATTTT	CAITGSSGNTIYF
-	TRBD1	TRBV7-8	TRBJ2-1	TGTGCCAGCAGCCCCCCTTCGGGACAGAATTACAATGAGCAGTTCTTC	CASSPPSGQNYNEQFF
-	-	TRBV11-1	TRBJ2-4	TGTGCCAGCAGCTTACAGGGTCGGAACATTCAGTACTTC	CASSLQGRNIQYF
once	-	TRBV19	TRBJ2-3	TGTGCCAGTAGTATAGAGCGGAGTGGGGGAAGGATCACAGATACGCAGTATTTT	CASSIERSGGRITDTQYF
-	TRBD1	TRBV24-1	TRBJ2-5	TGTGCCACCAGTAGAGGGACAGGGTGGCAAGAGACCCAGTACTTC	CATSRGTGWQETQYF
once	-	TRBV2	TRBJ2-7	TGTGCCAGCAGCTTACAGGTCGGGCTCGACGAGCAGTACTTC	CASSLQVGLDEQYF
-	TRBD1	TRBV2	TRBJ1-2	TGTGCCAGCTTTAGGACAGGGGCGTCTTTGGATGGCTACACCTTC	CASFRTGASLDGYTF
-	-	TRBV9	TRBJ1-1	TGTGCCAGCAGCGCCCACCCGGGGACTGACGGGAGAGAAGCTTTCTTT	CASSAHPGTDGREAFF
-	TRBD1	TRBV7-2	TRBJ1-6	TGTGCCAGCAGCTTTGGACAGGGGGCTAAGGCCCTCCACTTT	CASSFGQGAKALHF
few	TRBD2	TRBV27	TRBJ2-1	TGTGCCAGCAGTTTAAGATCGTCTAGCGGGAGGGTAGGCAATGAGCAGTTCTTC	CASSLRSSSGRVGNEQFF
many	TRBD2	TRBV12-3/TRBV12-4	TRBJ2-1	TGTGCCAGCAGTCCACCGGGACTAGCGGGTGAGCAGTTCTTC	CASSPPGLAGEQFF
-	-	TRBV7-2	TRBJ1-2	TGTGCCAGCAGCTTAGGGAGGACAGAACACTACACCTTC	CASSLGRTEHYTF
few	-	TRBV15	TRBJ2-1	TGTGCCACCAGCAGAGAAGCGAGCTCCTACAATGAGCAGTTCTTC	CATSREASSYNEQFF
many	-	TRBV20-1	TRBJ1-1	TGCAGTGCTAGAGGCCAGTCAATGAACACTGAAGCTTTCTTT	CSARGQSMNTEAFF
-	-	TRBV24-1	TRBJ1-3	TGTGCCACCAGTGATTGGGACGGAAACACCATATATTTT	CATSDWDGNTIYF
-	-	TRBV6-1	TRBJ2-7	TGTGCCAGCAGTGAAAGGGCAGGGCACCGACGCGAGCAGTACTTC	CASSERAGHRREQYF
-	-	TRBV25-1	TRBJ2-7	TGTGCCAGCAGTGGGGGCGTGCAGGGAGGATTTAAGTTC	CASSGGVQGGFKF
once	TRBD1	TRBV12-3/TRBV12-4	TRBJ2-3	TGTGCCAGCAGTTTACGGACAGGGGGGGCAGATACGCAGTATTTT	CASSLRTGGADTQYF
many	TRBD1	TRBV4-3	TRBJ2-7	TGCGCCAGCAGCCAATCGGCACAGGGGATGGTCGAGCAGTACTTC	CASSQSAQGMVEQYF
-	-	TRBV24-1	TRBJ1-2	TGTGCCACCAGTGGCGGCAGTACCAGACGTGGCTACACCTTC	CATSGGSTRRGYTF
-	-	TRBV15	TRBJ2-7	TGTGCCACCAGCATATACGGAGGCCTATCCTACGAGCAGTACTTC	CATSIYGGLSYEQYF
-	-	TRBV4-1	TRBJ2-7	TGCGCCAGCAGCCAAGACAGCGACTCCTCCACCTACGAGCAGTACTTC	CASSQDSDSSTYEQYF
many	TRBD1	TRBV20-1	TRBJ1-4	TGCAGTGCTCAACAGGGGATTAATGAAAAACTGTTTTTT	CSAQQGINEKLFF